A single sample is the source of the 10 T cell receptor beta chains below, sequenced in a study of OX40 agonist ivuxolimab in advanced cancers. Receptors were amplified or captured by the immunoSEQ multiplex PCR assay. TCRdb stores this immuneACCESS table with in-frame sequences only. Part of the clones is absent; in the studies checked, under half of the shortfall reflects unresolved V genes, and no reason is known for the rest. This sample gives around 26,000 clones in total; 81% of them show up just once. The leading ten clones occupy about 30% of the sample. The specimen comprised CD4+ or CD8+ T cells sorted from blood, sampled in a trial of the OX40 agonist ivuxolimab. Receptors were obtained from an adult with an advanced solid tumor such as melanoma, head and neck, liver or kidney cancer.

This chain uses TRBV13 with TRBJ1-3; no definite D call. Germline V gene lookup returns CDR1 PRHDT and CDR2 FYEKMQ (reference sequence). CDR3 length: 14 residues. Trimming stripped 6 bases from V and 4 bases from J, with 13 bases between. The CDR3 reads CASRPRWTGNTIYF. CDR3 DNA sequence: TGTGCCAGCAGGCCCAGGTGGACGGGAAACACCATATATTTT.

The J gene is TRBJ2-3, the V gene TRBV19; perhaps TRBD2 as D (5 bases). This CDR3 spans 17 amino acids. Trimming removed 5 bases at V and 0 bases at J, with 18 bases between. Germline-derived CDR1 and CDR2 are LNHDA and SQIVND (reference sequence). CDR3 protein: CASSPEGAGGSTDTQYF. The CDR3 coding sequence is TGTGCCAGTAGTCCAGAGGGCGCGGGTGGAAGCACAGATACGCAGTATTTT.

The chain employs TRBV13 and TRBJ2-3, with D maybe TRBD2 (6 bases). The CDR3 runs to 14 residues. Germline CDR1 and CDR2: PRHDT and FYEKMQ (reference sequence). The V gene lost 5 bases and the J gene lost 4 bases, with 13 bases spanning the gap. For the CDR3, the DNA is TGTGCCAGCAGCCCTTGGAGGGTCCCAGATACGCAGTATTTT. Encoded protein: CASSPWRVPDTQYF. Combining the CDR3 with reference TRBV13 and TRBJ2-3 gives the whole variable domain AAGVIQSPRHLIKEKRETATLKCYPIPRHDTVYWYQQGPGQDPQFLISFYEKMQSDKGSIPDRFSAQQFSDYHSELNMSSLELGDSALYFCASSPWRVPDTQYFGPGTRLTVL.

V and J are TRBV7-9 and TRBJ2-7; D unclear. The CDR3 contains 14 residues. The germline V and J ends were trimmed by 4 bases and 7 bases, with 17 bases remaining between them. Germline loops: CDR1 SEHNR, CDR2 FQNEAQ (reference sequence). CDR3 sequence (DNA): TGTGCCAGCAGCTCCCCCATAGGGTTCGCGGAGCAGTACTTC. Amino acids: CASSSPIGFAEQYF.

This clone was seen more than once but under ten times. The chain combines TRBV5-1 with TRBJ2-7; D may be TRBD2 (6 bases). The CDR3 contains 14 residues. Trimming shortened V by 0 bases and J by 4 bases, and 11 bases separated the two germline ends. From germline, CDR1 is SGHRS and CDR2 YFSETQ. The CDR3 loop reads CASSLAGTLYEQYF. The CDR3 DNA reads as TGCGCCAGCAGCTTGGCGGGGACTCTTTACGAGCAGTACTTC. Combining the CDR3 with reference TRBV5-1 and TRBJ2-7 gives the whole variable domain KAGVTQTPRYLIKTRGQQVTLSCSPISGHRSVSWYQQTPGQGLQFLFEYFSETQRNKGNFPGRFSGRQFSNSRSEMNVSTLELGDSALYLCASSLAGTLYEQYFGPGTRLTVT.

This clone was seen more than once but under ten times. The V call is TRBV10-3, the J call TRBJ1-5; D gene ambiguous. The V end was cut by 4 bases, the J end by 4 bases, with 11 bases between. Germline assignment: CDR1 ENHRY and CDR2 SYGVKD. This CDR3 contains 14 residues. For the CDR3, the DNA is TGTGCCATCAGTGCAGGACGGAAGAATCAGCCCCAGCATTTT. It translates to CAISAGRKNQPQHF.

V usage is TRBV25-1 and J usage is TRBJ2-7, with D possibly matching TRBD2 (5 bases). Between the trimmed V and J ends, which lost 2 bases and 4 bases, there was a span of 15 bases. The germline V gene has CDR1 MGHDK and CDR2 SYGVNS. The CDR3 spans 15 residues. CDR3 amino acids: CASSERVGIFYEQYF. CDR3 coding DNA: TGTGCCAGCAGTGAACGGGTCGGGATTTTTTACGAGCAGTACTTC.

This chain uses TRBV4-1 with TRBJ2-3; D not certain. Germline assignment: CDR1 MGHRA and CDR2 YSYEKL. V shed 5 bases and J shed 11 bases, with 20 bases lying between them. CDR3 length equals 14 residues. The CDR3 DNA follows: TGCGCCAGCAGCGCTCCTTTCCTGCGGATGGAGCAGTATTTT. The encoded protein is CASSAPFLRMEQYF.

This chain connects TRBV7-6 to TRBJ2-7, with D uncertain. This CDR3 is built from 14 residues. V was pared by 2 bases and J by 5 bases, with 13 bases between. Germline assignment: CDR1 SGHVS and CDR2 FNYEAQ. The CDR3 reads CASSLSAGSDEQYF. The CDR3 nucleotides are TGTGCCAGCAGCTTATCAGCAGGTTCTGACGAGCAGTACTTC. Variable domain in full (rest from reference TRBV7-6 and TRBJ2-7): GAGVSQSPRYKVTKRGQDVALRCDPISGHVSLYWYRQALGQGPEFLTYFNYEAQQDKSGLPNDRFSAERPEGSISTLTIQRTEQRDSAMYRCASSLSAGSDEQYFGPGTRLTVT.

This clone is medium-sized. The chain combines TRBV4-1 with TRBJ2-1; 12 bases agree with TRBD2. Trimming at V came to 1 base and at J to 5 bases, leaving 6 bases not matched to a gene. This CDR3 spans 17 amino acids. Germline V gene sequence: CDR1 MGHRA, CDR2 YSYEKL. The CDR3 sequence is CASSQGVRTSGDNEQFF. CDR3 sequence (DNA): TGCGCCAGCAGCCAAGGCGTCCGGACTAGCGGGGACAATGAGCAGTTCTTC.